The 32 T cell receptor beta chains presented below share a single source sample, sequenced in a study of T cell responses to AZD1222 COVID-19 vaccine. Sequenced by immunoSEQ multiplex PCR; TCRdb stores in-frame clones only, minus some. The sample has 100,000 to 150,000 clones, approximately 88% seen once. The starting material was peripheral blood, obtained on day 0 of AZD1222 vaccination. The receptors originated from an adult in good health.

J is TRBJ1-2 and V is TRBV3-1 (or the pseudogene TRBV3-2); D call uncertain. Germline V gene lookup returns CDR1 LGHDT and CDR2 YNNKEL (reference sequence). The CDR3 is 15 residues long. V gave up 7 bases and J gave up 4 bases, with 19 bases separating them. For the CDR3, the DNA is TGTGCCAGCACCCCGGCCTGGGAGGACTTCTATGGCTACACCTTC. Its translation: CASTPAWEDFYGYTF.

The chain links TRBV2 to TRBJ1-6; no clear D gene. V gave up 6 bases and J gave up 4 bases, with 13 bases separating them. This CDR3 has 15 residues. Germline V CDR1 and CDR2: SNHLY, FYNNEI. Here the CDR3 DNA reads TGTGCCAGCAGCAACACTGGACGGTATAATTCACCCCTCCACTTT. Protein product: CASSNTGRYNSPLHF.

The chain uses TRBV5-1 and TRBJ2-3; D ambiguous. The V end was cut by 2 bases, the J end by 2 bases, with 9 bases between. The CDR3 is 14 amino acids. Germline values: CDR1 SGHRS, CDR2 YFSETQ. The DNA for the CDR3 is TGCGCCAGCAGCTTACAACTGGACACAGATACGCAGTATTTT. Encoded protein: CASSLQLDTDTQYF.

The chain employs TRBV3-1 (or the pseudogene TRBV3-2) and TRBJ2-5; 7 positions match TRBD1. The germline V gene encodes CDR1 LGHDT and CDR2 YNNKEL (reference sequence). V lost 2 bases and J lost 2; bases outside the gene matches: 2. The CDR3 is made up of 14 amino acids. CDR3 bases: TGTGCCAGCAGCCAACGACAGGGTCAAGAGACCCAGTACTTC. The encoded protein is CASSQRQGQETQYF.

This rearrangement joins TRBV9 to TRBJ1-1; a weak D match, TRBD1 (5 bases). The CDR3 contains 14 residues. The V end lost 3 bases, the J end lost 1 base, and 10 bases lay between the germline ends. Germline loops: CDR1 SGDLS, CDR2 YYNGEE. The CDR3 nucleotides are TGTGCCAGCAGCGCCTACAGGCCGAACACTGAAGCTTTCTTT. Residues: CASSAYRPNTEAFF.

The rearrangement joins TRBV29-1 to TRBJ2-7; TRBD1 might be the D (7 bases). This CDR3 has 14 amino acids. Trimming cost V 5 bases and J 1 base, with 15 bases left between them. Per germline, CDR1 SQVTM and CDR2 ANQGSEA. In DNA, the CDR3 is TGCAGCGTTTCTCGGCAGGGGGGTTCCTACGAGCAGTACTTC. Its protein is CSVSRQGGSYEQYF.

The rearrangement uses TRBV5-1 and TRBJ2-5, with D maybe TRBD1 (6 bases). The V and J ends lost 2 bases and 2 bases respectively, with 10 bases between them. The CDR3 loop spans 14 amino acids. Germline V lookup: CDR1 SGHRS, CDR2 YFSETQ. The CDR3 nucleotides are TGCGCCAGCAGCTTCCGGACAGTACAAGAGACCCAGTACTTC. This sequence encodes CASSFRTVQETQYF.

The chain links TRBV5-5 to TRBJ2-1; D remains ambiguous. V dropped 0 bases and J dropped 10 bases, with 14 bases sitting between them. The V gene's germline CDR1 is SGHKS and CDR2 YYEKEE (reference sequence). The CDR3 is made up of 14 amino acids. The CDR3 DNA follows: TGTGCCAGCAGCTTGGAGGCCAGGCTAGGCGAGCAGTTCTTC. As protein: CASSLEARLGEQFF. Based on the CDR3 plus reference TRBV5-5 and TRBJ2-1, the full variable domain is DAGVTQSPTHLIKTRGQQVTLRCSPISGHKSVSWYQQVLGQGPQFIFQYYEKEERGRGNFPDRFSARQFPNYSSELNVNALLLGDSALYLCASSLEARLGEQFFGPGTRLTVL.

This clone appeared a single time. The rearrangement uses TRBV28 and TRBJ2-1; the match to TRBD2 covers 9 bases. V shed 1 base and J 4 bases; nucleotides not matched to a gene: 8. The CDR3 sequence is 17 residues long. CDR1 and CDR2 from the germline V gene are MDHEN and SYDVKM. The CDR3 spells CASSLSIHGLAYNEQFF. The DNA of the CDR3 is TGTGCCAGCAGTTTATCCATCCACGGACTAGCGTACAATGAGCAGTTCTTC.

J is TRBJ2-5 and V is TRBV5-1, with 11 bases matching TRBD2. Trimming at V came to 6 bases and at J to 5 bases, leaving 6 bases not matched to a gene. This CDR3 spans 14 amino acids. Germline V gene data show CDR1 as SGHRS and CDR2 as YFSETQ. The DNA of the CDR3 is TGCGCCAGCACCCTAGCGGGAGGTTGGGAGACCCAGTACTTC. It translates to CASTLAGGWETQYF.

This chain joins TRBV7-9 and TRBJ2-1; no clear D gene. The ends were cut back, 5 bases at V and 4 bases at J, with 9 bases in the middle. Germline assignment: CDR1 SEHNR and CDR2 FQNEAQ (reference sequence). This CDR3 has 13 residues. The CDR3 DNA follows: TGTGCCAGCAGCCCCGTAGGATACAATGAGCAGTTCTTC. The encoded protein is CASSPVGYNEQFF.

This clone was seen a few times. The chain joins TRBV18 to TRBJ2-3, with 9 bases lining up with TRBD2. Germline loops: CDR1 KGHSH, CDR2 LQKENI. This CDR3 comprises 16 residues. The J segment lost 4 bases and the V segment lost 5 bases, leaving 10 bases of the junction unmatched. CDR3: CASSAFAGGPADTQYF. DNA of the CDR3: TGTGCCAGCTCAGCCTTCGCGGGGGGGCCCGCAGATACGCAGTATTTT.

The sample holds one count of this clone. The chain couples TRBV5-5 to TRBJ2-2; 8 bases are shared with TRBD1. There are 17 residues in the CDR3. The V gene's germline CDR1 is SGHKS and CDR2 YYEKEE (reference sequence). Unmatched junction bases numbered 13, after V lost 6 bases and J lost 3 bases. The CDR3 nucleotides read TGTGCCAGCACCCCGGAGGCAGGGGGCGATGACACCGGGGAGCTGTTTTTT. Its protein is CASTPEAGGDDTGELFF.

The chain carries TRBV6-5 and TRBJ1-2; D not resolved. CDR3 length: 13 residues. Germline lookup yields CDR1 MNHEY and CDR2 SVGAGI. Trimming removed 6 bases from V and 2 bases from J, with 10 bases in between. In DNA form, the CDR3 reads TGTGCCAGCAGCCTCCGACGGAACTATGGCTACACCTTC. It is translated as CASSLRRNYGYTF.

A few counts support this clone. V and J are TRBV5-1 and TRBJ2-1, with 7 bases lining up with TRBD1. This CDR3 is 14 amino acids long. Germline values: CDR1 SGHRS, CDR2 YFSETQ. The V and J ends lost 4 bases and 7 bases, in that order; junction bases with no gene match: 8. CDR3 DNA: TGCGCCAGCAGCCCGGGTAGGGGGCGAAATGAGCAGTTCTTC. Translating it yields CASSPGRGRNEQFF. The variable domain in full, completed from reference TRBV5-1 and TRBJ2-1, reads KAGVTQTPRYLIKTRGQQVTLSCSPISGHRSVSWYQQTPGQGLQFLFEYFSETQRNKGNFPGRFSGRQFSNSRSEMNVSTLELGDSALYLCASSPGRGRNEQFFGPGTRLTVL.

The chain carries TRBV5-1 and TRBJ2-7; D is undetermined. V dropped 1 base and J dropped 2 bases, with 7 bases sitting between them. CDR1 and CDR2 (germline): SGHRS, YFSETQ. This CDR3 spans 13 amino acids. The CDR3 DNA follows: TGCGCCAGCAGCTTGCAGGAAGCCTACGAGCAGTACTTC. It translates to CASSLQEAYEQYF.

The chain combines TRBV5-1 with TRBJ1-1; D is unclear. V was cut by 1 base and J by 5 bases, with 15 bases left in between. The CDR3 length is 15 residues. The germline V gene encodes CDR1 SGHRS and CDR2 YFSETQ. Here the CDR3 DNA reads TGCGCCAGCAGCTTGAACCCTACAAGGTCGACTGAAGCTTTCTTT. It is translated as CASSLNPTRSTEAFF.

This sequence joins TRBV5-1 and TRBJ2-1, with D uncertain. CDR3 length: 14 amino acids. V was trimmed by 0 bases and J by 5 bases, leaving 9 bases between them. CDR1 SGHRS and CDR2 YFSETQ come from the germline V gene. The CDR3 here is CASSLGPLNNEQFF. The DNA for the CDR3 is TGCGCCAGCAGCTTGGGGCCTTTGAACAATGAGCAGTTCTTC.

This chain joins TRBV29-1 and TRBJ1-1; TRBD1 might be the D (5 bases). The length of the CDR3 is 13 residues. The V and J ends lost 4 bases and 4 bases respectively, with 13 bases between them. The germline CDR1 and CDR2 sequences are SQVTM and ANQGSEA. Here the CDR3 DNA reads TGCAGCGTTGCGGGGGTAGGAGGCACTGAAGCTTTCTTT. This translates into CSVAGVGGTEAFF.

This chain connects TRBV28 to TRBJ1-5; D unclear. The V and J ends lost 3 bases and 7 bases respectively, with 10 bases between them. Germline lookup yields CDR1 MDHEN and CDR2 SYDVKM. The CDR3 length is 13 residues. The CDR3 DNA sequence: TGTGCCAGCAGTTTTAGTATAGGGCAGCCCCAGCATTTT. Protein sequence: CASSFSIGQPQHF. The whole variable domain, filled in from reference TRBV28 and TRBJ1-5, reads DVKVTQSSRYLVKRTGEKVFLECVQDMDHENMFWYRQDPGLGLRLIYFSYDVKMKEKGDIPEGYSVSREKKERFSLILESASTNQTSMYLCASSFSIGQPQHFGDGTRLSIL.

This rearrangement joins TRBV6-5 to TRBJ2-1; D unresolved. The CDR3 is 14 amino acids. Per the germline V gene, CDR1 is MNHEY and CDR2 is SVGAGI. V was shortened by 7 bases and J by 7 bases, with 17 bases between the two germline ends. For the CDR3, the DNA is TGTGCCAGCACCCTGCGGTCAGAAATGAATGAGCAGTTCTTC. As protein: CASTLRSEMNEQFF.

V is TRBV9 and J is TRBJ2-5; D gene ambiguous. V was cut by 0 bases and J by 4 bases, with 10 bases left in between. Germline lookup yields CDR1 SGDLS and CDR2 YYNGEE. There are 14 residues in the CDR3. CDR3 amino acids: CASSVGGFRETQYF. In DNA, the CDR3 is TGTGCCAGCAGCGTAGGTGGGTTTCGAGAGACCCAGTACTTC.

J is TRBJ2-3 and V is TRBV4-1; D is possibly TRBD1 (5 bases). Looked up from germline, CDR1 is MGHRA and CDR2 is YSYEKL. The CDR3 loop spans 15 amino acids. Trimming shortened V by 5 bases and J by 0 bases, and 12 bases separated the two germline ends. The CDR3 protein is CASSFDRTSTDTQYF. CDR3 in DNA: TGCGCCAGCAGCTTCGACAGAACTAGCACAGATACGCAGTATTTT.

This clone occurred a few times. Here the CDR3 DNA reads TGCGCCAGCAGCCAAGCCGAGTGGGCCTACGAGCAGTACTTC. Residues: CASSQAEWAYEQYF. The rearrangement joins TRBV4-1 to TRBJ2-7; D gene ambiguous. Trimming removed 1 base at V and 2 bases at J, with 9 bases between. Per germline, CDR1 MGHRA and CDR2 YSYEKL. This CDR3 is 14 amino acids long.

The CDR3 spells CASTNLRTGNLYEQYF. As DNA, the CDR3 is TGTGCCAGCACCAACTTAAGGACAGGGAACCTCTACGAGCAGTACTTC. V is TRBV6-6 and J is TRBJ2-7; 8 bases are shared with TRBD1. The CDR3 is 16 amino acids. The V gene's germline CDR1 is MNHNY and CDR2 SVGAGI (reference sequence). J was trimmed by 3 bases and V by 7 bases; bases with no gene match: 14.

CDR3 protein: CASSPWTGRNTEAFF. The DNA of the CDR3 is TGTGCCAGTAGTCCTTGGACAGGGCGGAACACTGAAGCTTTCTTT. The chain employs TRBV19 and TRBJ1-1; 8 positions match TRBD1. Trimming removed 5 bases from V and 1 base from J; junction bases left unmatched: 6. The germline gives CDR1 LNHDA, CDR2 SQIVND (reference sequence). The CDR3 runs 15 residues.

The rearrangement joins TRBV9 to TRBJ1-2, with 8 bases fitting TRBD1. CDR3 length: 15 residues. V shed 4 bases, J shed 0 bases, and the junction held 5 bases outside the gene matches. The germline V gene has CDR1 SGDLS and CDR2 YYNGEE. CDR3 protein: CASSLGTGANYGYTF. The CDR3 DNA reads TGTGCCAGCAGCTTGGGGACAGGCGCTAACTATGGCTACACCTTC.

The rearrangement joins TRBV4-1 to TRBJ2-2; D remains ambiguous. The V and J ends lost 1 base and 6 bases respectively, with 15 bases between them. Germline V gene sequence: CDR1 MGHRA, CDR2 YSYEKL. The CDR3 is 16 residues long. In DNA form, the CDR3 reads TGCGCCAGCAGCCAAGGAATATTAGTAGGGTCCGGGGAGCTGTTTTTT. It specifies CASSQGILVGSGELFF.

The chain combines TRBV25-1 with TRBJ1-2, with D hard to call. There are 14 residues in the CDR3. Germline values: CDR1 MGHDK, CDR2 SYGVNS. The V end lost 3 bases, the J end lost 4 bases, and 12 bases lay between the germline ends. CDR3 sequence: CASSEDGRSYGYTF. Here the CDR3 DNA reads TGTGCCAGCAGTGAGGACGGACGGAGCTATGGCTACACCTTC.

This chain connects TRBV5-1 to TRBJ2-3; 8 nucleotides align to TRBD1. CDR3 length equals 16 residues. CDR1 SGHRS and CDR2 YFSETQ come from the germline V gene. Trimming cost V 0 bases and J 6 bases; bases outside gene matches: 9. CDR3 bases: TGCGCCAGCAGCTTGGGGAGGCAGGGGGCAGGGGATACGCAGTATTTT. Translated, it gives CASSLGRQGAGDTQYF.

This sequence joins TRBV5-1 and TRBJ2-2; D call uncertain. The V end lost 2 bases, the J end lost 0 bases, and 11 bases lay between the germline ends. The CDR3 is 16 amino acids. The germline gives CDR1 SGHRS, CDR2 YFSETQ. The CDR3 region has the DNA TGCGCCAGCAGCTTATCCCCCGCGTCGAACACCGGGGAGCTGTTTTTT. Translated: CASSLSPASNTGELFF. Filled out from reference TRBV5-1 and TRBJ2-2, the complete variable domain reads KAGVTQTPRYLIKTRGQQVTLSCSPISGHRSVSWYQQTPGQGLQFLFEYFSETQRNKGNFPGRFSGRQFSNSRSEMNVSTLELGDSALYLCASSLSPASNTGELFFGEGSRLTVL.

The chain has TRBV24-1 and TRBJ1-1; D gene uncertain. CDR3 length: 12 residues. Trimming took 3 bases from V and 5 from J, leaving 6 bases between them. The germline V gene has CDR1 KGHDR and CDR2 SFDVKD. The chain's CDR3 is CATSDGLTEAFF. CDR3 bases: TGTGCCACCAGTGATGGGTTGACTGAAGCTTTCTTT.